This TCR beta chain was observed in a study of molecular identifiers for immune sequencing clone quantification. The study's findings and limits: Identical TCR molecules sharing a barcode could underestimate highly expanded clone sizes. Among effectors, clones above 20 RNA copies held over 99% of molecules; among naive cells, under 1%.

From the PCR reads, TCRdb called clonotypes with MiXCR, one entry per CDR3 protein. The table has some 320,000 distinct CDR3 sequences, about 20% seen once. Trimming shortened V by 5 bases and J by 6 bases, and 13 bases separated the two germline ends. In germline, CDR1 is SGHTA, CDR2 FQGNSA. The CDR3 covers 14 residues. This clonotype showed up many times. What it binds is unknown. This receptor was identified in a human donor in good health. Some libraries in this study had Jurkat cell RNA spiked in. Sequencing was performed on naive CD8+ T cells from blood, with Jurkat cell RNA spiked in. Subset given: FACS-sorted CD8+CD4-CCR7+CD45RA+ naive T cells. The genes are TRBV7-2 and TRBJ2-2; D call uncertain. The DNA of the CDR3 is TGTGCCAGCAGCCACCGACCCCCACCCGGGGAGCTGTTTTTT. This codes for CASSHRPPPGELFF. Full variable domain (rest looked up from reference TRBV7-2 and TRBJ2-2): GAGVSQSPSNKVTEKGKDVELRCDPISGHTALYWYRQSLGQGLEFLIYFQGNSAPDKSGLPSDRFSAERTGGSVSTLTIQRTQQEDSAVYLCASSHRPPPGELFFGEGSRLTVL.